These 18 T cell receptor beta chains were sequenced from one sample in a study of blood T cell repertoires in COVID-19. Libraries were prepared by immunoSEQ multiplex PCR; TCRdb keeps only in-frame clonotypes and omits some of them. The sample contains approximately 210,000 clones, about 85% of which appear only once. Specimen: peripheral blood. Source of these receptors: a middle-aged man with acute or convalescent COVID-19.

The genes are TRBV6-5 and TRBJ2-5, with 9 bases matching TRBD1. The V gene's germline CDR1 is MNHEY and CDR2 SVGAGI. J lost 4 bases, V lost 6 bases, and 6 bases had no gene match. The CDR3 is 14 amino acids. DNA for the CDR3: TGTGCCAGCAGCCCCACAGGGGGCTTAGAGACCCAGTACTTC. Protein product: CASSPTGGLETQYF.

The J gene is TRBJ2-1, the V gene TRBV5-4; D call uncertain. The CDR3 runs to 12 residues. Looked up from germline, CDR1 is SGHNT and CDR2 is YYREEE (reference sequence). Trimming left V 0 bases short and J 5 bases short, with 3 bases between. The CDR3 loop reads CASSLANNEQFF. CDR3 DNA sequence: TGTGCCAGCAGCTTGGCCAACAATGAGCAGTTCTTC.

The gene calls are TRBV6-2 or TRBV6-3 and TRBJ2-1, with 7 bases fitting TRBD2. Germline CDR1 and CDR2: MNHEY and SVGEGT. The ends lost 2 bases at V and 3 bases at J; junction bases unmatched: 4. The CDR3 totals 15 residues. In nucleotides, the CDR3 is TGTGCCAGCAGTTACCTCCGGGGGGACTACAATGAGCAGTTCTTC. It codes for CASSYLRGDYNEQFF.

The gene calls are TRBV3-1 (or the pseudogene TRBV3-2) and TRBJ1-1, with TRBD1 as a possible D gene (5 bases). The germline V and J ends were trimmed by 0 bases and 7 bases, with 15 bases remaining between them. Germline V CDR1 and CDR2: LGHDT, YNNKEL (reference sequence). This CDR3 has 15 residues. The CDR3 DNA reads as TGTGCCAGCAGCCAAGATGGGGGATGGGGGGATGAAGCTTTCTTT. This translates into CASSQDGGWGDEAFF.

This clone was detected only once. The chain joins TRBV19 to TRBJ2-1, with a possible D match to TRBD1 (7 bases). V shed 6 bases and J shed 8 bases, with 20 bases lying between them. This CDR3 is 15 amino acids long. Germline V gene data show CDR1 as LNHDA and CDR2 as SQIVND (reference sequence). CDR3 sequence: CASRSGGFLVYEQFF. The DNA for the CDR3 is TGTGCCAGTAGATCAGGGGGGTTTTTAGTCTATGAGCAGTTCTTC.

This rearrangement joins TRBV6-2 or TRBV6-3 to TRBJ1-2; 7 bases fit TRBD1. The J segment lost 2 bases and the V segment lost 2 bases, leaving 2 bases of the junction unmatched. The CDR3 length is 14 residues. Looked up from germline, CDR1 is MNHEY and CDR2 is SVGEGT. CDR3 in amino acids: CASSYMGQNYGYTF. The CDR3 bases are TGTGCCAGCAGTTACATGGGACAGAACTATGGCTACACCTTC.

The rearrangement joins TRBV7-2 to TRBJ1-3; weak D call: TRBD1 (5 bases). V lost 1 base, J lost 3 bases, and 13 bases lay in between. Looked up from germline, CDR1 is SGHTA and CDR2 is FQGNSA. This CDR3 has 16 residues. CDR3 region: CASSLGGPYSGNTIYF. As DNA, the CDR3 is TGTGCCAGCAGCTTAGGGGGCCCCTATAGTGGAAACACCATATATTTT.

The V gene is TRBV19, the J gene TRBJ2-6; D unresolved. The CDR3 length is 14 residues. Per germline, CDR1 LNHDA and CDR2 SQIVND (reference sequence). V was pared by 2 bases and J by 4 bases, with 6 bases between. The CDR3, as DNA: TGTGCCAGTAGTATACAGGCAGGGGCCAACGTCCTGACTTTC. Translation: CASSIQAGANVLTF. The full variable domain, with the rest looked up from reference TRBV19 and TRBJ2-6, is DGGITQSPKYLFRKEGQNVTLSCEQNLNHDAMYWYRQDPGQGLRLIYYSQIVNDFQKGDIAEGYSVSREKKESFPLTVTSAQKNPTAFYLCASSIQAGANVLTFGAGSRLTVL.

This chain uses TRBV7-8 with TRBJ1-3; 7 bases match TRBD1. The CDR3 totals 16 residues. After removal of 5 bases from V and 0 bases from J, the junction contained 7 bases not matched to a gene. Germline V gene lookup returns CDR1 SGHVS and CDR2 FQNEAQ. CDR3 sequence reads: CASSLIGTASGNTIYF. The CDR3 DNA is TGTGCCAGCAGCCTGATTGGGACAGCCTCTGGAAACACCATATATTTT.

The chain recombines TRBV30 with TRBJ1-5; D possibly corresponds to TRBD1 (6 bases). CDR1 and CDR2 (germline): GTSNPN, SVGIG (reference sequence). Trimming removed 7 bases from V and 8 bases from J, with 15 bases in between. The CDR3 is made up of 12 amino acids. The DNA for the CDR3 is TGTGCCTTAAACAGGGTTGGAGAGCCCCAGCATTTT. Its translation is CALNRVGEPQHF.

The chain uses TRBV11-2 and TRBJ2-5; D perhaps matches TRBD1 (5 bases). With 1 base removed from V and 4 bases from J, the gap between germline ends came to 7 bases. The germline gives CDR1 SGHAT, CDR2 FQNNGV. This CDR3 spans 13 amino acids. The chain's CDR3 is CASSLAGSETQYF. Here the CDR3 DNA reads TGTGCCAGCAGCTTAGCAGGGTCAGAGACCCAGTACTTC.

The rearrangement uses TRBV28 and TRBJ1-6; 9 bases line up with TRBD1. V was pared by 6 bases and J by 14 bases, with 8 bases of the junction left unmatched. In germline, CDR1 is MDHEN, CDR2 SYDVKM. The CDR3 is made up of 13 amino acids. CDR3 bases: TGTGCCAGCAGCCGGGACAGGGCCAACGCCCTCCACTTT. Amino acids: CASSRDRANALHF.

The chain joins TRBV28 to TRBJ1-2; D gene uncertain. This CDR3 has 12 residues. Looked up from germline, CDR1 is MDHEN and CDR2 is SYDVKM. V lost 11 bases to trimming and J lost 7 bases, with 17 bases between them. CDR3 residues: CAERGVEGGYTF. CDR3 bases: TGTGCCGAACGGGGAGTAGAGGGTGGCTACACCTTC.

The chain employs TRBV18 and TRBJ1-1, with a possible D match to TRBD1 (6 bases). This CDR3 region has 15 residues. V dropped 2 bases and J dropped 5 bases, with 15 bases sitting between them. Looked up from germline, CDR1 is KGHSH and CDR2 is LQKENI. The CDR3 DNA reads as TGTGCCAGCTCACCATGGGAACAGGGTGGAACTGAAGCTTTCTTT. As protein: CASSPWEQGGTEAFF.

This clone was observed a single time. V and J are TRBV7-9 and TRBJ1-1, with D perhaps TRBD1 (5 bases). Germline V CDR1 and CDR2: SEHNR, FQNEAQ (reference sequence). Trimming stripped 7 bases from V and 5 bases from J, with 17 bases between. This CDR3 has 14 amino acids. The CDR3 here is CASTTGGETTEAFF. The CDR3 region has the DNA TGTGCCAGCACCACGGGAGGGGAGACAACTGAAGCTTTCTTT.

The rearrangement links TRBV11-3 to TRBJ1-6; D might be TRBD1 (5 bases). V lost 3 bases and J 4 bases, leaving 22 bases between the germline ends. Germline CDR1 is SGHNT and CDR2 is YENEEA. This CDR3 region has 19 residues. The CDR3 protein is CASSFPEDSITFYNSPLHF. CDR3 sequence (DNA): TGTGCCAGCAGCTTTCCCGAAGACAGTATAACATTTTATAATTCACCCCTCCACTTT.

The chain links TRBV29-1 to TRBJ2-7, with 9 bases aligning to TRBD1. With V trimmed by 3 bases and J by 1 base, 4 bases remained unmatched. The CDR3 loop spans 14 amino acids. Germline V gives CDR1 SQVTM, CDR2 ANQGSEA. The CDR3 DNA sequence: TGCAGCGTTGATTCGGGACAGGGTTCCTACGAGCAGTACTTC. It encodes CSVDSGQGSYEQYF.

This clone was found once. This chain connects TRBV2 to TRBJ2-5; 9 nucleotides agree with TRBD1. The CDR3 sequence is 18 residues long. CDR1 and CDR2 from the germline V gene are SNHLY and FYNNEI. V lost 7 bases to trimming and J lost 5 bases; unmatched junction nucleotides: 20. The CDR3 region has the DNA TGTGCCAGCACCCCCGGGACAGGGTTAAGGTTAAGTCGGGAGACCCAGTACTTC. It translates to CASTPGTGLRLSRETQYF.